One sample yielded the 23 T cell receptor beta chains listed below, sequenced in a study of shared clonotypes between healthy human individuals (dated by TCRdb to about 2020). Receptor amplification or capture employed the immunoSEQ multiplex PCR assay. TCRdb re-hosts the immuneACCESS table, in-frame sequences only. Its copies lack some clones; in the studies checked, an unresolved V gene accounts for under half of them, and the cause for the rest is not known. This sample comprises roughly 100,000 clones, 67% of them detected only once. The ten most abundant clones make up over 20% of the sample. Sequencing used memory CD8+ T cells sorted from blood. The cell subset or site label of this sample denotes: CD45RO+ cells pooled with CCR7-negative TemRA cells. All receptors derive from a woman in her twenties or thirties in good health.

The table lists this clone with many counts. DNA of the CDR3: TGTGCCAGCACCGGACAGGATTCGAACACCGGGGAGCTGTTTTTT. It is translated as CASTGQDSNTGELFF. The chain joins TRBV2 to TRBJ2-2; TRBD1 matches 7 bases. This CDR3 contains 15 residues. Germline CDR1 is SNHLY and CDR2 is FYNNEI. V dropped 7 bases and J dropped 0; count of bases not matched to a gene: 5. The full variable domain, in which reference TRBV2 and TRBJ2-2 provide the parts outside the CDR3, is EPEVTQTPSHQVTQMGQEVILRCVPISNHLYFYWYRQILGQKVEFLVSFYNNEISEKSEIFDDQFSVERPDGSNFTLKIRSTKLEDSAMYFCASTGQDSNTGELFFGEGSRLTVL.

This clone was seen once. The chain is built from TRBV28 and TRBJ2-7; D may correspond to TRBD1 or TRBD2 (5 bases each). CDR3 length: 14 amino acids. CDR1 MDHEN and CDR2 SYDVKM come from the germline V gene. V lost 1 base, J lost 7 bases, and 14 bases lay in between. The CDR3 here is CASSLFSGTREQYF. The DNA for the CDR3 is TGTGCCAGCAGTTTATTTTCCGGGACCAGGGAGCAGTACTTC. The whole variable domain, filled in from reference TRBV28 and TRBJ2-7, reads DVKVTQSSRYLVKRTGEKVFLECVQDMDHENMFWYRQDPGLGLRLIYFSYDVKMKEKGDIPEGYSVSREKKERFSLILESASTNQTSMYLCASSLFSGTREQYFGPGTRLTVT.

This clone was found a few times. The chain combines TRBV7-6 with TRBJ2-7, with 7 bases lining up with TRBD2. CDR3 length equals 14 residues. V lost 1 base and J lost 1; bases outside the gene matches: 1. Germline V gene data show CDR1 as SGHVS and CDR2 as FNYEAQ. CDR3 DNA sequence: TGTGCCAGCAGCTTAGGGGAGGGATCCTACGAGCAGTACTTC. Its protein product is CASSLGEGSYEQYF. The complete variable domain, with remaining parts taken from reference TRBV7-6 and TRBJ2-7, reads GAGVSQSPRYKVTKRGQDVALRCDPISGHVSLYWYRQALGQGPEFLTYFNYEAQQDKSGLPNDRFSAERPEGSISTLTIQRTEQRDSAMYRCASSLGEGSYEQYFGPGTRLTVT.

This clone showed up just once. V and J are TRBV6-5 and TRBJ2-7; either TRBD1 or TRBD2 may supply D (5 bases each). V was shortened by 7 bases and J by 1 base, with 11 bases between the two germline ends. CDR3 length: 13 amino acids. From germline, CDR1 is MNHEY and CDR2 SVGAGI. For the CDR3, the DNA is TGTGCCAGCAACCGGGACGGATCCTACGAGCAGTACTTC. Translating it yields CASNRDGSYEQYF.

The V call is TRBV9, the J call TRBJ2-5, with D unclear. This CDR3 contains 14 residues. Per the germline V gene, CDR1 is SGDLS and CDR2 is YYNGEE. V lost 4 bases and J 2 bases, leaving 12 bases between the germline ends. CDR3 sequence (DNA): TGTGCCAGCAGCTTTGGGTGGGGTCAAGAGACCCAGTACTTC. This gives the protein CASSFGWGQETQYF.

Only one count was recorded for this clone. The V gene is TRBV4-1, the J gene TRBJ2-7; possible D gene TRBD1, 5 bases. Trimming took 0 bases from V and 3 from J, leaving 15 bases between them. The CDR3 contains 16 residues. The V gene's germline CDR1 is MGHRA and CDR2 YSYEKL. The CDR3 DNA follows: TGCGCCAGCAGCCAAGATGTGTCCAGGGAATACTACGAGCAGTACTTC. Residues: CASSQDVSREYYEQYF.

V gene TRBV7-6 combines with J gene TRBJ2-3; a possible D gene is TRBD2 (6 bases). Germline values: CDR1 SGHVS, CDR2 FNYEAQ. The V gene lost 5 bases and the J gene lost 1 base, with 10 bases spanning the gap. The CDR3 loop spans 14 amino acids. The CDR3 here is CASSPGLRTDTQYF. CDR3 bases: TGTGCCAGCAGCCCGGGACTGCGCACAGATACGCAGTATTTT.

V and J are TRBV16 and TRBJ1-1; D gene ambiguous. V lost 4 bases and J 4 bases, leaving 13 bases between the germline ends. The germline gives CDR1 KGHSY, CDR2 FQNENV. CDR3 length equals 14 residues. CDR3 sequence reads: CASSPMTGSTEAFF. The CDR3 DNA sequence: TGTGCCAGCAGCCCCATGACGGGGAGCACTGAAGCTTTCTTT.

V gene TRBV25-1 combines with J gene TRBJ2-7, with TRBD2 matching over 13 bases. This CDR3 has 15 amino acids. V lost 4 bases and J lost 2; bases outside the gene matches: 2. Germline CDR1 reads MGHDK; CDR2 reads SYGVNS. The CDR3 loop reads CASSAGTSGTYEQYF. CDR3 nucleotides: TGTGCCAGCAGTGCCGGGACTAGCGGGACCTACGAGCAGTACTTC.

V gene TRBV27 combines with J gene TRBJ2-7, with 7 bases lining up with TRBD2. V lost 5 bases, J lost 7 bases, and 20 bases stayed unmatched. Germline V gene data show CDR1 as MNHEY and CDR2 as SMNVEV (reference sequence). This CDR3 is built from 17 residues. In DNA form, the CDR3 reads TGTGCCAGCAGTCGATCACCGCCGCGGGAGTTAGGTTGGGAGCAGTACTTC. As protein: CASSRSPPRELGWEQYF.

The chain has TRBV7-3 and TRBJ2-7; D is uncertain. The ends were cut back, 3 bases at V and 3 bases at J, with 15 bases in the middle. Germline V lookup: CDR1 SGHTA, CDR2 FQGTGA. The CDR3 extends over 15 amino acids. The CDR3 DNA is TGTGCCAGCAGCTTCTCGGCGGACGCCCACTACGAGCAGTACTTC. As protein: CASSFSADAHYEQYF.

This chain uses TRBV5-5 with TRBJ2-7; D not resolved. The CDR3 consists of 14 residues. V was trimmed by 7 bases and J by 7 bases, leaving 21 bases between them. CDR1 and CDR2 from the germline V gene are SGHKS and YYEKEE (reference sequence). Here the CDR3 reads CASGRTGTAWEQYF. Written as DNA, the CDR3 is TGTGCCAGCGGCCGGACCGGCACGGCTTGGGAGCAGTACTTC. The whole variable domain, remainder taken from reference TRBV5-5 and TRBJ2-7, is DAGVTQSPTHLIKTRGQQVTLRCSPISGHKSVSWYQQVLGQGPQFIFQYYEKEERGRGNFPDRFSARQFPNYSSELNVNALLLGDSALYLCASGRTGTAWEQYFGPGTRLTVT.

This clone was counted a few times. The chain carries TRBV15 and TRBJ2-3; D is ambiguous. The CDR3 is 18 amino acids. The V end was cut by 1 base, the J end by 0 bases, with 17 bases between. In germline, CDR1 is LNHNV, CDR2 YYDKDF (reference sequence). CDR3 residues: CATSRAIKSRPSTDTQYF. The CDR3 coding sequence is TGTGCCACCAGCAGAGCCATAAAGTCTAGACCTAGCACAGATACGCAGTATTTT.

The V gene is TRBV9, the J gene TRBJ2-2; 7 bases align to TRBD2. Germline CDR1 reads SGDLS; CDR2 reads YYNGEE. The CDR3 is 13 amino acids. With V trimmed by 6 bases and J by 5 bases, 4 bases remained unmatched. CDR3 nucleotides: TGTGCCAGCACTTACGGGGGGACCGGGGAGCTGTTTTTT. It specifies CASTYGGTGELFF.

This chain joins TRBV5-1 and TRBJ1-1; no reliable D call. There are 14 residues in the CDR3. V was cut by 0 bases and J by 11 bases, with 17 bases left in between. Germline V lookup: CDR1 SGHRS, CDR2 YFSETQ. Here the CDR3 reads CASSLGEEGGLAFF. The CDR3 region has the DNA TGCGCCAGCAGCTTGGGGGAGGAGGGTGGACTGGCTTTCTTT. Supplemented by reference TRBV5-1 and TRBJ1-1, the full variable domain reads KAGVTQTPRYLIKTRGQQVTLSCSPISGHRSVSWYQQTPGQGLQFLFEYFSETQRNKGNFPGRFSGRQFSNSRSEMNVSTLELGDSALYLCASSLGEEGGLAFFGQGTRLTVV.

The rearrangement uses TRBV5-4 and TRBJ2-3, with 12 bases matching TRBD2. V was clipped by 4 bases and J by 2 bases; unmatched bases: 8. The CDR3 extends over 17 amino acids. Germline V gene lookup returns CDR1 SGHNT and CDR2 YYREEE (reference sequence). The CDR3: CASSLGTSGYITDTQYF. The DNA for the CDR3 is TGTGCCAGCAGCCTCGGGACTAGCGGGTACATCACAGATACGCAGTATTTT.

This clone showed up just once. The CDR3 reads CASSVVPLAGEADTQYF. The CDR3 DNA reads TGTGCCAGCAGCGTAGTTCCTCTAGCGGGAGAGGCAGATACGCAGTATTTT. The chain combines TRBV9 with TRBJ2-3; TRBD2 aligns across 10 bases. V lost 0 bases and J lost 4; bases outside the gene matches: 8. The CDR3 sequence is 17 residues long. Germline CDR1 and CDR2: SGDLS and YYNGEE.

This chain connects TRBV10-3 to TRBJ2-1, with D unresolved. Germline V gene data show CDR1 as ENHRY and CDR2 as SYGVKD. V lost 5 bases, J lost 0 bases, and 8 bases lay in between. The CDR3 loop spans 14 amino acids. CDR3 nucleotide sequence: TGTGCCATCAGTTTACTAAGCTCCTACAATGAGCAGTTCTTC. Translation gives CAISLLSSYNEQFF.

On this clone: This likely stems from a read error, as it lies one base from a far larger clone. Other nucleotide sequences from this sample produce the same CDR3. The chain is built from TRBV15 and TRBJ1-1, with TRBD1 as a possible D gene (5 bases). V shed 3 bases and J shed 2 bases, with 16 bases lying between them. Germline CDR1 is LNHNV and CDR2 is YYDKDF (reference sequence). This CDR3 has 16 amino acids. The CDR3 coding sequence is TGTGCCACCAGCAGTGAAACAGACAGTGAAAACACTGAAGCTTTCTTT. This codes for CATSSETDSENTEAFF. Based on the CDR3 plus reference TRBV15 and TRBJ1-1, the full variable domain is DAMVIQNPRYQVTQFGKPVTLSCSQTLNHNVMYWYQQKSSQAPKLLFHYYDKDFNNEADTPDNFQSRRPNTSFCFLDIRSPGLGDTAMYLCATSSETDSENTEAFFGQGTRLTVV.

The chain recombines TRBV25-1 with TRBJ1-1; D not resolved. The CDR3 has 14 residues. The germline gives CDR1 MGHDK, CDR2 SYGVNS. V lost 4 bases and J 6 bases, leaving 15 bases between the germline ends. Written as DNA, the CDR3 is TGTGCCAGCAGTGGGACTTCTACTTACCCTGAAGCTTTCTTT. Translated: CASSGTSTYPEAFF.

The chain has TRBV5-1 and TRBJ2-3, with TRBD2 matching over 16 bases. V shed 4 bases, J shed 2 bases, and the junction held 4 bases outside the gene matches. This CDR3 region has 17 residues. The germline V gene has CDR1 SGHRS and CDR2 YFSETQ. The CDR3 nucleotides read TGCGCCAGCAGCATGGGACTAGCGGGAGGGTTCACAGATACGCAGTATTTT. It codes for CASSMGLAGGFTDTQYF.

The V and J genes are TRBV6-4 and TRBJ1-2; tentative D call: TRBD1 (5 bases). Germline-derived CDR1 and CDR2 are MRHNA and SNTAGT. V shed 5 bases and J shed 1 base, with 14 bases lying between them. This CDR3 contains 15 residues. The CDR3 is CASSNWDGRNYGYTF. CDR3 in DNA: TGTGCCAGCAGTAACTGGGACGGGCGTAACTATGGCTACACCTTC.

The chain employs TRBV5-1 and TRBJ1-1, with D perhaps matching TRBD1 (5 bases). The CDR3 length is 14 residues. Trimming took 0 bases from V and 8 from J, leaving 14 bases between them. CDR1 is SGHRS, CDR2 YFSETQ, per germline. The DNA for the CDR3 is TGCGCCAGCAGCTTGGGAACTGACAGTCTCGAAGCTTTCTTT. Translation gives CASSLGTDSLEAFF. The variable domain in full, with the rest retrieved from reference TRBV5-1 and TRBJ1-1, is KAGVTQTPRYLIKTRGQQVTLSCSPISGHRSVSWYQQTPGQGLQFLFEYFSETQRNKGNFPGRFSGRQFSNSRSEMNVSTLELGDSALYLCASSLGTDSLEAFFGQGTRLTVV.